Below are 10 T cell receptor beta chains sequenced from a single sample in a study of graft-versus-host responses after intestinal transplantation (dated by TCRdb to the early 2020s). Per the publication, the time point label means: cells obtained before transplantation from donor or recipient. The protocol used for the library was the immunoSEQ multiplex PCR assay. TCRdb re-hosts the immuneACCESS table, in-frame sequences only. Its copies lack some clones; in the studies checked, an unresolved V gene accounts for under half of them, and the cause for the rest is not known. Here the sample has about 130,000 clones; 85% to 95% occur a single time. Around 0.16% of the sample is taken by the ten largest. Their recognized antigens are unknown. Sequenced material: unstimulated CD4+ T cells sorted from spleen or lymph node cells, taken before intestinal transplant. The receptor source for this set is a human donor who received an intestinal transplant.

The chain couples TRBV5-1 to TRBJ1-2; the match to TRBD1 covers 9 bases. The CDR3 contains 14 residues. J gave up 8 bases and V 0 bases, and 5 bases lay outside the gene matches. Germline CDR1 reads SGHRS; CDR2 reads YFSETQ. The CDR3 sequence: CASSLGDRDEGYTF. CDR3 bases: TGCGCCAGCAGCTTGGGGGACAGGGATGAAGGCTACACCTTC.

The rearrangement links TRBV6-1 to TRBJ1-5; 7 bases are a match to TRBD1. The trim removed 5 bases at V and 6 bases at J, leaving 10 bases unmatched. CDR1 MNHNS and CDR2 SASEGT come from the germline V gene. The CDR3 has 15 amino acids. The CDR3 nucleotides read TGTGCCAGCAGTCCGACAGGGTTGGGAAGTCAGCCCCAGCATTTT. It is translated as CASSPTGLGSQPQHF.

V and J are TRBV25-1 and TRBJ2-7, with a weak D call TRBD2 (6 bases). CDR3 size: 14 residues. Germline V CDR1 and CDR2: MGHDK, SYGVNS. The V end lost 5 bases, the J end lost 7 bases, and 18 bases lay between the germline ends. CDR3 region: CASSIQGGRWEQYF. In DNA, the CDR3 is TGTGCCAGCAGTATCCAGGGAGGAAGGTGGGAGCAGTACTTC.

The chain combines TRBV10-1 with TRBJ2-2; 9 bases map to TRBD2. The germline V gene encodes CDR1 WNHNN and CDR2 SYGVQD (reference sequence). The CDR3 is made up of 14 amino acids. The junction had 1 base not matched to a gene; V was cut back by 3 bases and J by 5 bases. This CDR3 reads CASSESGGTGELFF. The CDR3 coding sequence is TGCGCCAGCAGTGAAAGCGGGGGGACCGGGGAGCTGTTTTTT.

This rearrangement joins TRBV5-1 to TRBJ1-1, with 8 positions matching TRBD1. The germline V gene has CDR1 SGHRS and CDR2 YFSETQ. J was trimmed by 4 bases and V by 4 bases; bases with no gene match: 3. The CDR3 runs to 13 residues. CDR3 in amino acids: CASSATGGTEAFF. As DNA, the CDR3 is TGCGCCAGCAGCGCCACAGGGGGCACTGAAGCTTTCTTT.

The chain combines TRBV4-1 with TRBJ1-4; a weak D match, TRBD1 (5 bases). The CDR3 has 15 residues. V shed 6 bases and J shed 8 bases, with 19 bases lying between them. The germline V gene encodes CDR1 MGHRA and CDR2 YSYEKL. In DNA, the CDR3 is TGCGCCAGCAGGGAGTGGGGGTCAGGGTGGGAAAAACTGTTTTTT. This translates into CASREWGSGWEKLFF.

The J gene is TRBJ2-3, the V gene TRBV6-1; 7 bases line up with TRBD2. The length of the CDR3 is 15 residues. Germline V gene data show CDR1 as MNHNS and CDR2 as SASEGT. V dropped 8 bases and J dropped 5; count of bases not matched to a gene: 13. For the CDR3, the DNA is TGTGCCAGCTTTGGCGGGGGACTGGGGGTAGATACGCAGTATTTT. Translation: CASFGGGLGVDTQYF.

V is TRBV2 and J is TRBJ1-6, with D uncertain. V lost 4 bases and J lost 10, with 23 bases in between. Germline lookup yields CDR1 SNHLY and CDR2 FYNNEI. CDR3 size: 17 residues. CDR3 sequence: CASSVAFLAGFQSPLHF. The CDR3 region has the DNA TGTGCCAGCAGTGTCGCTTTTTTAGCGGGCTTTCAGTCACCCCTCCACTTT. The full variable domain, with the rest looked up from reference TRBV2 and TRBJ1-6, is EPEVTQTPSHQVTQMGQEVILRCVPISNHLYFYWYRQILGQKVEFLVSFYNNEISEKSEIFDDQFSVERPDGSNFTLKIRSTKLEDSAMYFCASSVAFLAGFQSPLHFGNGTRLTVT.

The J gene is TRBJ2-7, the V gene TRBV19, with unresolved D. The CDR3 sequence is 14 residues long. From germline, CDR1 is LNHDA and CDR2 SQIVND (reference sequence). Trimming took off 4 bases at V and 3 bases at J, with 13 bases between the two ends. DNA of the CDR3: TGTGCCAGTAGTACCTCGGCCGTAGACTACGAGCAGTACTTC. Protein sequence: CASSTSAVDYEQYF.

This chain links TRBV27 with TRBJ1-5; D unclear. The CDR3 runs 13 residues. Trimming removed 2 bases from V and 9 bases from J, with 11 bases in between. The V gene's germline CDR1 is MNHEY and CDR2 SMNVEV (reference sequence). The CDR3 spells CASSLNGERPQHF. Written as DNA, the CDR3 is TGTGCCAGCAGTTTAAATGGGGAGAGGCCCCAGCATTTT.